The source of this T cell receptor (beta chain) is a study of T cell repertoires in cytomegalovirus infection. Study information: It can be stated that public TCR beta signatures indicated CMV infection as well as a matching HLA type.

This clonotype showed up just a few times. Its antigen remains unidentified. One entry per CDR3 protein, called by TCRdb with MiXCR from the reads. The sample contains 550,000 to 700,000 distinct CDR3 sequences, 35% to 50% of which appear only once. V was trimmed by 4 bases and J by 3 bases, leaving 15 bases between them. Germline V gene lookup returns CDR1 SGHAT and CDR2 FQNNGV. This CDR3 contains 15 residues. This clonotype was obtained from a human donor in good health (CMV status not recorded). Some clones in this sample may be carry-over from other donors' samples. Sequencing used cultured PBMCs, obtained from culture after CMV antigen stimulation. The chain is built from TRBV11-2 and TRBJ1-1, with D possibly being TRBD1 (5 bases). CDR3 amino acids: CASSSVQGSYTEAFF. The CDR3 region has the DNA TGTGCCAGCAGCTCCGTTCAGGGTTCGTACACTGAAGCTTTCTTT.